The 14 T cell receptor beta chains given below trace back to one sample, sequenced in a study of molecular identifiers for immune sequencing clone quantification. TCRdb used MiXCR to reprocess the PCR reads, holding one entry per CDR3 protein. The data show over 65,000 distinct CDR3 sequences, with roughly 25% seen just once and about 0.8% held by the top ten. The sequencing input was naive CD8+ T cells from blood, with Jurkat cell RNA spiked in. As to subset: FACS-sorted CD8+CD4-CCR7+CD45RA+ naive T cells. The receptors were gathered from a human donor in good health. Some libraries in this study had Jurkat cell RNA spiked in.

The genes are TRBV11-3 and TRBJ2-1; a possible D gene is TRBD1 (5 bases). The CDR3 consists of 13 residues. The germline CDR1 and CDR2 sequences are SGHNT and YENEEA. Between the trimmed V and J ends, which lost 2 bases and 10 bases, there was a span of 12 bases. The CDR3 sequence is CASSLFPQEEQFF. CDR3 sequence (DNA): TGTGCCAGCAGCTTATTCCCACAGGAGGAGCAGTTCTTC.

The rearrangement uses TRBV4-2 and TRBJ1-6; D is undetermined. V was shortened by 0 bases and J by 10 bases, with 13 bases between the two germline ends. Germline CDR1 is LGHNA and CDR2 is YNFKEQ. CDR3 length: 15 residues. CDR3 sequence reads: CASSQEGGNVSPLHF. The CDR3 nucleotides read TGTGCCAGCAGCCAAGAGGGAGGGAATGTGTCACCCCTCCACTTT.

In the case of this clonotype: Since a much larger clone is just one base distant, this may be a read error. No conserved phenylalanine or tryptophan is present at the end of the CDR3, so a read error is the likely explanation. The chain employs TRBV4-1 and TRBJ1-5; 7 bases map to TRBD1. Germline V lookup: CDR1 MGHRA, CDR2 YSYEKL. The CDR3 is 13 residues long. The V gene end was trimmed by 3 bases and the J gene end by 5 bases; junction bases not matched to a gene: 1. The CDR3 nucleotides read TGCGCCAGCAGCCACACAGGGGATCAGCCCCAGCATCTT. Amino acids: CASSHTGDQPQHL.

This chain uses TRBV20-1 with TRBJ2-1, with TRBD2 matching 12 bases. V dropped 5 bases and J dropped 13; count of bases not matched to a gene: 15. The CDR3 extends over 15 amino acids. Germline assignment: CDR1 DFQATT and CDR2 SNEGSKA (reference sequence). DNA of the CDR3: TGCAGTGCTGTCCCTCTGGTGACTAGCGGGAGAGTCCAGTTCTTC. Amino acids: CSAVPLVTSGRVQFF.

The table lists this clonotype with a few counts. This chain uses TRBV20-1 with TRBJ1-1; D is ambiguous. The CDR3 runs to 13 residues. Deletions cut 3 bases from V and 3 bases from J, with 11 bases between. Germline V lookup: CDR1 DFQATT, CDR2 SNEGSKA (reference sequence). CDR3 nucleotides: TGCAGTGCTAGGTCCAGAGGTCACACTGAAGCTTTCTTT. Protein sequence: CSARSRGHTEAFF.

The chain employs TRBV6-2 or TRBV6-3 and TRBJ2-7; TRBD2 is a possible D gene (5 bases). Looked up from germline, CDR1 is MNHEY and CDR2 is SVGEGT. Trimming shortened V by 2 bases and J by 3 bases, and 11 bases separated the two germline ends. The CDR3 is made up of 14 amino acids. The CDR3 is CASSYGEDFYEQYF. The CDR3 DNA sequence: TGTGCCAGCAGTTACGGTGAGGACTTCTACGAGCAGTACTTC.

This clonotype was counted at least ten times. The chain joins TRBV6-2 or TRBV6-3 to TRBJ1-5; D ambiguous. Germline V gene sequence: CDR1 MNHEY, CDR2 SVGEGT. The V gene lost 0 bases and the J gene lost 0 bases, with 12 bases spanning the gap. The CDR3 runs to 17 residues. CDR3 DNA sequence: TGTGCCAGCAGTTACTCCTTTGACCCATATAGCAATCAGCCCCAGCATTTT. Protein product: CASSYSFDPYSNQPQHF.

This chain joins TRBV7-9 and TRBJ2-7, with D tentatively TRBD2 (5 bases). Trimming took 7 bases from V and 3 from J, leaving 10 bases between them. This CDR3 has 12 amino acids. The germline V gene has CDR1 SEHNR and CDR2 FQNEAQ (reference sequence). In nucleotides, the CDR3 is TGTGCCAGCACGGACGGGGTCTACGAGCAGTACTTC. Amino acids: CASTDGVYEQYF.

This clonotype has a count of ten or more. This chain uses TRBV7-8 with TRBJ1-1; D is perhaps TRBD1 (6 bases). Germline V gene data show CDR1 as SGHVS and CDR2 as FQNEAQ. Trimming pared 1 base from V and 5 bases from J, leaving 17 bases between. The CDR3 has 16 residues. The DNA for the CDR3 is TGTGCCAGCAGCTTAGGAGTGGTAGGGGGAAATACTGAAGCTTTCTTT. It encodes CASSLGVVGGNTEAFF.

Concerning this clonotype itself: A much larger clone differs by one base, so this may be a read error. The chain is built from TRBV27 and TRBJ2-3, with a weak D call TRBD2 (6 bases). From germline, CDR1 is MNHEY and CDR2 SMNVEV (reference sequence). The CDR3 is made up of 16 amino acids. Between the trimmed V and J ends, which lost 4 bases and 0 bases, there was a span of 14 bases. The CDR3 loop is CASSWGEALSTDTQYF. The CDR3 DNA is TGTGCCAGCAGTTGGGGGGAGGCGCTAAGCACAGATACGCAGTATTTT.

A few counts support this clonotype. This chain connects TRBV4-3 to TRBJ2-1, with 8 bases fitting TRBD1. Germline values: CDR1 LGHNA, CDR2 YSLEER. The CDR3 contains 16 residues. Trimming cost V 0 bases and J 5 bases; bases outside gene matches: 6. CDR3 loop: CASSQDLGQADNEQFF. In DNA, the CDR3 is TGCGCCAGCAGCCAAGATTTGGGACAGGCCGACAATGAGCAGTTCTTC.

Comment on this clonotype: Germline and junction disagree at one end, which may indicate a read error. The rearrangement links TRBV5-3 to TRBJ1-2; maybe TRBD1 (6 bases). TRBV5-3 is assigned to the ORF class and has an uncertain function. The CDR3 length is 14 residues. The CDR3: CASSSLGGLHGYTF. CDR3 nucleotide sequence: TGTGCCAGCAGCTCCTTGGGGGGGCTGCATGGCTACACCTTC.

On this clonotype: A read error may be the cause here, since a much bigger clone is one base away. This rearrangement joins TRBV27 to TRBJ1-5; D may be TRBD1 (5 bases). Looked up from germline, CDR1 is MNHEY and CDR2 is SMNVEV (reference sequence). CDR3 length equals 14 residues. Trimming took 5 bases from V and 9 from J, leaving 17 bases between them. The CDR3 nucleotides read TGTGCCAGCAGTAGAACCCCCCAGGGTCGGCCCCAGCATTTT. Protein product: CASSRTPQGRPQHF.

This clonotype has just a few counts. The V call is TRBV9, the J call TRBJ1-1; D is undetermined. The CDR3 consists of 12 residues. The V and J ends lost 3 bases and 6 bases respectively, with 9 bases between them. Germline CDR1 is SGDLS and CDR2 is YYNGEE. The chain's CDR3 is CASSAGPPEAFF. DNA of the CDR3: TGTGCCAGCAGCGCGGGTCCGCCTGAAGCTTTCTTT.